One sample yielded the 26 T cell receptor beta chains listed below, sequenced in a study of cytomegalovirus exposure and HLA in healthy donors. With 60 Vbeta and 13 Jbeta primers, the PCR was carried out. Only in-frame clones appear in the TCRdb table, and some are missing; sequencing was by immunoSEQ multiplex PCR. The data show over 200,000 clones, around 73% seen once. The sample taken for sequencing was PBMCs. Every receptor here comes from a male donor in good health and CMV-seronegative.

This chain joins TRBV5-5 and TRBJ2-7, with D possibly TRBD2 on 6 matching bases. The CDR3 is 15 residues long. Looked up from germline, CDR1 is SGHKS and CDR2 is YYEKEE (reference sequence). The V end was cut by 4 bases, the J end by 2 bases, with 16 bases between. The CDR3 sequence: CASSAKGLPTYEQYF. The CDR3 DNA is TGTGCCAGCAGCGCTAAGGGACTCCCCACCTACGAGCAGTACTTC. Using reference TRBV5-5 and TRBJ2-7 for the parts outside the CDR3, the full variable domain is DAGVTQSPTHLIKTRGQQVTLRCSPISGHKSVSWYQQVLGQGPQFIFQYYEKEERGRGNFPDRFSARQFPNYSSELNVNALLLGDSALYLCASSAKGLPTYEQYFGPGTRLTVT.

The V call is TRBV5-6, the J call TRBJ2-5; no definite D call. Germline V lookup: CDR1 SGHDT, CDR2 YYEEEE. Trimming took 1 base from V and 1 from J, leaving 8 bases between them. The CDR3 runs to 14 residues. CDR3 bases: TGTGCCAGCAGCTTGTGGGCAGTCCAAGAGACCCAGTACTTC. As protein: CASSLWAVQETQYF.

The chain carries TRBV5-1 and TRBJ2-1; 7 bases agree with TRBD2. The CDR3 loop spans 15 amino acids. Per germline, CDR1 SGHRS and CDR2 YFSETQ. V dropped 4 bases and J dropped 8; count of bases not matched to a gene: 12. The CDR3: CASSPGRGGSDEQFF. Written as DNA, the CDR3 is TGCGCCAGCAGCCCGGGGAGGGGTGGTAGCGATGAGCAGTTCTTC.

This rearrangement joins TRBV7-9 to TRBJ2-1, with TRBD2 identical over 14 bases. Germline loops: CDR1 SEHNR, CDR2 FQNEAQ (reference sequence). This CDR3 comprises 15 residues. Trimming took 5 bases from V and 9 from J; bases not matched to a gene: 6. CDR3 region: CASSPGTSGSGEQFF. Here the CDR3 DNA reads TGTGCCAGCAGCCCCGGGACTAGCGGGAGTGGTGAGCAGTTCTTC.

This rearrangement joins TRBV27 to TRBJ2-7; the match to TRBD2 covers 9 bases. This CDR3 has 14 amino acids. With V trimmed by 5 bases and J by 0 bases, 2 bases remained unmatched. Germline lookup yields CDR1 MNHEY and CDR2 SMNVEV (reference sequence). The CDR3 DNA reads as TGTGCCAGCAGTAGACTAGCGGTCTCCTACGAGCAGTACTTC. Protein: CASSRLAVSYEQYF.

The rearrangement joins TRBV28 to TRBJ1-5; TRBD1 might be the D (5 bases). There are 16 residues in the CDR3. Looked up from germline, CDR1 is MDHEN and CDR2 is SYDVKM. V was shortened by 6 bases and J by 4 bases, with 19 bases between the two germline ends. CDR3: CASRTKGSRVNQPQHF. As DNA, the CDR3 is TGTGCCAGCAGAACTAAGGGGTCCCGGGTTAATCAGCCCCAGCATTTT.

The chain employs TRBV7-3 and TRBJ2-1, with TRBD2 matching 7 bases. This CDR3 is 14 amino acids long. J gave up 5 bases and V 5 bases, and 6 bases lay outside the gene matches. Germline V gives CDR1 SGHTA, CDR2 FQGTGA. This CDR3 reads CASSHLGGDNEQFF. Here the CDR3 DNA reads TGTGCCAGCAGCCACCTTGGGGGGGACAATGAGCAGTTCTTC.

This clone has only a few counts. CDR3 amino acids: CASSQDFTGGAFF. The CDR3 nucleotides are TGCGCCAGCAGCCAAGATTTCACGGGGGGAGCTTTCTTT. This chain links TRBV4-1 with TRBJ1-1; maybe TRBD1 (5 bases). Germline values: CDR1 MGHRA, CDR2 YSYEKL. Trimming cost V 0 bases and J 10 bases, with 12 bases left between them. This CDR3 spans 13 amino acids.

This clone was found a few times. The chain combines TRBV19 with TRBJ1-1, with 7 positions matching TRBD1. CDR3 size: 11 residues. V shed 9 bases and J 8 bases; nucleotides not matched to a gene: 6. Germline-derived CDR1 and CDR2 are LNHDA and SQIVND (reference sequence). The CDR3 DNA reads TGTGCCAGCGCCCGGGACAGCGAAGCTTTCTTT. This sequence encodes CASARDSEAFF.

The chain recombines TRBV30 with TRBJ2-7; D unclear. This CDR3 is built from 11 residues. Germline V CDR1 and CDR2: GTSNPN, SVGIG (reference sequence). Trimming removed 5 bases from V and 0 bases from J, with 5 bases in between. CDR3 sequence: CAWDISYEQYF. The CDR3 DNA sequence: TGTGCCTGGGACATCTCCTACGAGCAGTACTTC.

The sample holds a few counts of this clone. One end of the junction is discordant with germline, which a read error may explain. The chain couples TRBV7-9 to TRBJ2-2; 14 nucleotides align to TRBD2. The CDR3 has 16 residues. Germline CDR1 reads SEHNR; CDR2 reads FQNEAQ (reference sequence). CDR3 DNA: TGTTCCAGCAGCTCTCGGACTAGCGGGAGGATCGGGGAGCTGTTTTTT. It translates to CSSSSRTSGRIGELFF.

This chain links TRBV6-1 with TRBJ2-5; a possible D gene is TRBD2 (6 bases). CDR1 is MNHNS and CDR2 is SASEGT in the germline V gene. V lost 4 bases and J 5 bases, leaving 20 bases between the germline ends. The CDR3 consists of 16 residues. The chain's CDR3 is CASSVPRIAATETQYF. Written as DNA, the CDR3 is TGTGCCAGCAGTGTACCCCGGATAGCGGCTACGGAGACCCAGTACTTC.

The V and J genes are TRBV5-6 and TRBJ2-7; TRBD2 might be the D (5 bases). The CDR3 length is 12 residues. Trimming pared 4 bases from V and 10 bases from J, leaving 15 bases between. Germline assignment: CDR1 SGHDT and CDR2 YYEEEE. The CDR3 sequence is CASSLREPDQYF. Written as DNA, the CDR3 is TGTGCCAGCAGCCTCCGGGAACCAGACCAGTACTTC.

The gene calls are TRBV6-6 and TRBJ1-1, with 11 positions matching TRBD1. V lost 5 bases and J lost 11; bases outside the gene matches: 4. CDR1 and CDR2 from the germline V gene are MNHNY and SVGAGI (reference sequence). The length of the CDR3 is 12 residues. CDR3: CASSDGTGGAFF. CDR3 DNA sequence: TGTGCCAGCAGTGACGGGACAGGGGGGGCTTTCTTT.

This sequence joins TRBV27 and TRBJ2-5; TRBD2 agrees at 9 bases. The CDR3 consists of 15 residues. CDR1 and CDR2 from the germline V gene are MNHEY and SMNVEV (reference sequence). Trimming removed 5 bases from V and 6 bases from J; junction bases left unmatched: 10. The DNA of the CDR3 is TGTGCCAGCAGTAAGGATCAGGGACTAGCAAAGACCCAGTACTTC. Encoded protein: CASSKDQGLAKTQYF.

This rearrangement joins TRBV29-1 to TRBJ2-7; 7 bases are shared with TRBD2. The CDR3 length is 15 residues. Germline trimming cut 7 bases from V and 5 bases from J; bases unmatched to any gene: 17. Germline CDR1 reads SQVTM; CDR2 reads ANQGSEA. As DNA, the CDR3 is TGCAGCGCCCGATTGGGCGGGAGAGGTGCGGACGAGCAGTACTTC. Amino acid sequence: CSARLGGRGADEQYF.

This chain links TRBV6-1 with TRBJ1-1, with TRBD1 identical over 7 bases. Germline CDR1 is MNHNS and CDR2 is SASEGT. The CDR3 is 15 residues long. V gave up 4 bases and J gave up 1 base; unmatched junction bases: 6. The CDR3 region is CASSVSKGANTEAFF. The CDR3 DNA reads TGTGCCAGCAGTGTTTCTAAGGGGGCGAACACTGAAGCTTTCTTT.

The chain links TRBV18 to TRBJ2-6; weak D call: TRBD1 (5 bases). Germline assignment: CDR1 KGHSH and CDR2 LQKENI. Trimming took 3 bases from V and 2 from J, leaving 14 bases between them. This CDR3 has 17 amino acids. The CDR3 DNA reads as TGTGCCAGCTCACCTGAAGGGGTGGGCCCTGGGGCCAACGTCCTGACTTTC. This encodes CASSPEGVGPGANVLTF. The full variable domain, with the rest looked up from reference TRBV18 and TRBJ2-6, is NAGVMQNPRHLVRRRGQEARLRCSPMKGHSHVYWYRQLPEEGLKFMVYLQKENIIDESGMPKERFSAEFPKEGPSILRIQQVVRGDSAAYFCASSPEGVGPGANVLTFGAGSRLTVL.

V and J are TRBV5-4 and TRBJ2-1; 8 bases agree with TRBD1. V was clipped by 4 bases and J by 9 bases; unmatched bases: 12. The germline CDR1 and CDR2 sequences are SGHNT and YYREEE (reference sequence). The CDR3 covers 15 residues. The CDR3 is CASSPRTGTWSEQFF. The CDR3 DNA is TGTGCCAGCAGCCCCAGGACAGGGACGTGGTCTGAGCAGTTCTTC.

The chain has TRBV5-1 and TRBJ2-1; TRBD2 matches at 10 bases. V was clipped by 2 bases and J by 2 bases; unmatched bases: 7. The CDR3 spans 17 residues. Looked up from germline, CDR1 is SGHRS and CDR2 is YFSETQ. CDR3 protein: CASSFNSGRPPYNEQFF. CDR3 DNA: TGCGCCAGCAGCTTTAATAGCGGGAGGCCCCCCTACAATGAGCAGTTCTTC.

The genes are TRBV5-1 and TRBJ2-2, with 10 positions matching TRBD2. In germline, CDR1 is SGHRS, CDR2 YFSETQ. This CDR3 comprises 17 residues. With V trimmed by 4 bases and J by 6 bases, 12 bases remained unmatched. The CDR3 sequence: CASSRLAGGGSAGELFF. CDR3 DNA sequence: TGCGCCAGCAGCAGATTAGCGGGAGGCGGAAGCGCCGGGGAGCTGTTTTTT. The full variable domain, rest sourced from reference TRBV5-1 and TRBJ2-2, is KAGVTQTPRYLIKTRGQQVTLSCSPISGHRSVSWYQQTPGQGLQFLFEYFSETQRNKGNFPGRFSGRQFSNSRSEMNVSTLELGDSALYLCASSRLAGGGSAGELFFGEGSRLTVL.

The V gene is TRBV11-2, the J gene TRBJ2-5; 7 bases agree with TRBD1. The DNA end favors TRBJ2-7, so the J call may be wrong. Germline V CDR1 and CDR2: SGHAT, FQNNGV. The CDR3 is 14 residues long. The CDR3 DNA reads TGTGCCAGCAGCTCCGACAGGGTAGCCTACGAGCAGTACTTC. Protein: CASSSDRVAYEQYF.

This clone has more than one count but fewer than ten. Within the sample, other DNA sequences also encode this same CDR3. The chain links TRBV6-1 to TRBJ1-5; D is perhaps TRBD1 (6 bases). This CDR3 has 13 residues. Germline CDR1 is MNHNS and CDR2 is SASEGT. V dropped 8 bases and J dropped 7 bases, with 15 bases sitting between them. The CDR3 region is CASGDRSKQPQHF. DNA of the CDR3: TGTGCCAGCGGAGACAGGTCAAAACAGCCCCAGCATTTT.

This clone appeared a few times. This chain joins TRBV9 and TRBJ2-7, with TRBD2 matching 14 bases. Trimming at V came to 4 bases and at J to 5 bases, leaving 5 bases not matched to a gene. The CDR3 consists of 15 residues. CDR1 is SGDLS, CDR2 YYNGEE, per germline. The CDR3 sequence: CASSPGLAGEDEQYF. The DNA of the CDR3 is TGTGCCAGCAGCCCGGGACTAGCGGGAGAGGACGAGCAGTACTTC.

The chain links TRBV10-3 to TRBJ1-2, with TRBD1 matching 9 bases. Germline-derived CDR1 and CDR2 are ENHRY and SYGVKD. J lost 4 bases, V lost 3 bases, and 6 bases had no gene match. This CDR3 is 15 amino acids long. As DNA, the CDR3 is TGTGCCATCAGTGATCCTACAGGGGGCTTCTATGGCTACACCTTC. Residues: CAISDPTGGFYGYTF.

V is TRBV5-1 and J is TRBJ2-2; D is perhaps TRBD1 (6 bases). The V end lost 2 bases, the J end lost 1 base, and 12 bases lay between the germline ends. This CDR3 comprises 16 residues. Per germline, CDR1 SGHRS and CDR2 YFSETQ. CDR3 coding DNA: TGCGCCAGCAGCTTTGCCCCGACAGGGAACACCGGGGAGCTGTTTTTT. Translating gives CASSFAPTGNTGELFF.